This T cell receptor (beta chain) was profiled in a study of OX40 agonist ivuxolimab in advanced cancers. The CDR3 contains 15 residues. V trimming: 9 bases; J trimming: 3 bases; junction bases outside the gene matches: 13. Germline CDR1 and CDR2: LNHDA and SQIVND (reference sequence). Patients with autoimmune history or systemic immunosuppression were excluded. Generated by immunoSEQ multiplex PCR, the TCRdb table keeps only in-frame clones and is missing some. The data contain some 37,000 clones, roughly 91% of them singletons. Overall study findings and caveats: Researchers report that CD8+ T cells had, on average, more expanded clones than CD4+. Clonal expansion among partial responders at 0.1-3.0 mg/kg ranked near the lowest.

In this sample, this clone turned up a few times. Its antigen is unknown. The source is an adult with an advanced solid tumor such as melanoma, head and neck, liver or kidney cancer. The chain uses TRBV19 and TRBJ2-7, with 8 nucleotides matching TRBD1. The source material was CD4+ or CD8+ T cells sorted from blood, sampled in a trial of the OX40 agonist ivuxolimab. The CDR3 nucleotides are TGTGCCAGCAAAATCACCGGGACAGGCCTCTACGAGCAGTACTTC. Translation gives CASKITGTGLYEQYF. Using reference TRBV19 and TRBJ2-7 for the parts outside the CDR3, the full variable domain is DGGITQSPKYLFRKEGQNVTLSCEQNLNHDAMYWYRQDPGQGLRLIYYSQIVNDFQKGDIAEGYSVSREKKESFPLTVTSAQKNPTAFYLCASKITGTGLYEQYFGPGTRLTVT.